This passage covers 13 T cell receptor beta chains from one sample sequenced in a study of molecular identifiers for immune sequencing clone quantification. Using its own MiXCR run on the PCR reads, TCRdb lists one record per CDR3 protein. Of around 100,000 distinct CDR3 sequences in the sample, approximately 40% are singletons; the top ten hold around 4%. Sequencing was carried out using naive CD8+ T cells from blood, with Jurkat cell RNA spiked in. Subset indicated: FACS-sorted CD8+CD4-CCR7+CD45RA+ naive T cells. All receptors derive from a human donor in good health. Some libraries in this study had Jurkat cell RNA spiked in.

Note on this clonotype: Relative to the germline gene, one junction end is altered; a read error may explain this. This rearrangement joins TRBV15 to TRBJ2-5; D gene ambiguous. This CDR3 has 15 amino acids. Germline V gene sequence: CDR1 LNHNV, CDR2 YYDKDF (reference sequence). The CDR3 DNA sequence: TGTGCCACCAGCAGAGAGGGTGACCCAAGAGAGACCCTGTACTTC. Its translation: CATSREGDPRETLYF.

This clonotype was counted ten times or more. The chain joins TRBV3-1 to TRBJ2-7; D possibly corresponds to TRBD2 (5 bases). Per the germline V gene, CDR1 is LGHDT and CDR2 is YNNKEL (reference sequence). This CDR3 is 12 amino acids long. V lost 3 bases, J lost 3 bases, and 6 bases lay in between. The chain's CDR3 is CASSQGSYEQYF. The DNA for the CDR3 is TGTGCCAGCAGCCAGGGGAGCTACGAGCAGTACTTC.

To note about this clonotype: A clone one base away is much larger, so this may be a read error. The chain recombines TRBV4-2 with TRBJ2-7, with a tentative D call TRBD2 (7 bases). This CDR3 region has 15 residues. From germline, CDR1 is LGHNA and CDR2 YNFKEQ. The CDR3 reads CASCQVPGGHDEQYF. CDR3 DNA: TGTGCCAGCTGCCAAGTCCCCGGGGGGCACGACGAGCAGTACTTC.

This clonotype appeared a few times. The gene calls are TRBV5-5 and TRBJ1-2, with D uncertain. CDR3 length: 12 amino acids. V lost 2 bases, J lost 6 bases, and 8 bases lay in between. CDR1 is SGHKS and CDR2 is YYEKEE in the germline V gene (reference sequence). The CDR3 sequence is CASSLISDGYTF. DNA for the CDR3: TGTGCCAGCAGCTTAATTTCTGATGGCTACACCTTC.

This clonotype was observed a handful of times. This sequence joins TRBV14 and TRBJ2-3; D is tentatively TRBD1 or TRBD2 (5 bases each). The V end was cut by 2 bases, the J end by 4 bases, with 22 bases between. The CDR3 is made up of 18 amino acids. Looked up from germline, CDR1 is SGHDN and CDR2 is FVKESK. This chain's CDR3 is CASSQLGAEVWYADTQYF. The CDR3 DNA reads as TGTGCCAGCAGCCAATTAGGGGCGGAGGTTTGGTACGCAGATACGCAGTATTTT.

Notes on this clonotype: One junction end does not reproduce the germline sequence, and a read error may be involved. The chain recombines TRBV11-2 with TRBJ2-3, with D hard to call. This CDR3 has 12 residues. The germline CDR1 and CDR2 sequences are SGHAT and FQNNGV. CDR3 amino acids: CASSLGTVTQYF. The CDR3 nucleotides read TGTGCCAGCAGCTTAGGAACAGTTACGCAGTATTTT.

This clonotype has a count of ten or more. The chain combines TRBV5-1 with TRBJ2-3; the match to TRBD1 covers 7 bases. This CDR3 is built from 16 residues. From germline, CDR1 is SGHRS and CDR2 YFSETQ. V was clipped by 5 bases and J by 1 base; unmatched bases: 10. CDR3 protein: CASRSNGTVRTDTQYF. For the CDR3, the DNA is TGCGCCAGCAGATCGAACGGGACAGTCCGCACAGATACGCAGTATTTT.

In its sample, this clonotype was seen a few times. This sequence joins TRBV5-4 and TRBJ2-7; perhaps D is TRBD1 or TRBD2 (5 bases each). The CDR3 runs to 15 residues. The germline V and J ends were trimmed by 4 bases and 0 bases, with 14 bases remaining between them. The germline gives CDR1 SGHNT, CDR2 YYREEE (reference sequence). In nucleotides, the CDR3 is TGTGCCAGCAGCAAAACTGGGACGGCCTCCTACGAGCAGTACTTC. Protein product: CASSKTGTASYEQYF.

This clonotype was counted ten times or more. The chain uses TRBV28 and TRBJ2-3, with TRBD1 as a possible D gene (5 bases). V shed 2 bases and J shed 0 bases, with 15 bases lying between them. Germline V lookup: CDR1 MDHEN, CDR2 SYDVKM. This CDR3 contains 17 residues. For the CDR3, the DNA is TGTGCCAGCAGTTTACCGGCGCAGGGTCTCAGCACAGATACGCAGTATTTT. Translated: CASSLPAQGLSTDTQYF.

The chain joins TRBV12-3 or TRBV12-4 to TRBJ2-1; unclear D gene. Trimming removed 2 bases at V and 9 bases at J, with 11 bases between. The CDR3 is made up of 13 amino acids. The CDR3 region has the DNA TGTGCCAGCAGTTTAAAGTGGTCGGCTGAGCAGTTCTTC. As protein: CASSLKWSAEQFF.

This clonotype was observed a few times. The chain links TRBV24-1 to TRBJ2-2; D may be TRBD1 (5 bases). The CDR3 spans 17 residues. The germline V gene has CDR1 KGHDR and CDR2 SFDVKD. Trimming removed 5 bases at V and 0 bases at J, with 15 bases between. The CDR3 DNA is TGTGCCACCAGTGCCCTGAGAGACAGAGCGAACACCGGGGAGCTGTTTTTT. Amino acids: CATSALRDRANTGELFF.

The sample holds many counts of this clonotype. The J gene is TRBJ1-2, the V gene TRBV27; D is perhaps TRBD1 (6 bases). V shed 4 bases and J shed 4 bases, with 10 bases lying between them. The CDR3 spans 13 residues. Germline V lookup: CDR1 MNHEY, CDR2 SMNVEV (reference sequence). CDR3 coding DNA: TGTGCCAGCAGTTCCGGACAGATCTATGGCTACACCTTC. Its protein is CASSSGQIYGYTF.

The chain carries TRBV5-4 and TRBJ2-7, with 10 nucleotides matching TRBD2. With V trimmed by 2 bases and J by 3 bases, 5 bases remained unmatched. This CDR3 is 15 amino acids long. Germline values: CDR1 SGHNT, CDR2 YYREEE (reference sequence). This CDR3 is CASSFHSSGSYEQYF. As DNA, the CDR3 is TGTGCCAGCAGCTTTCATTCTAGCGGGAGCTACGAGCAGTACTTC.